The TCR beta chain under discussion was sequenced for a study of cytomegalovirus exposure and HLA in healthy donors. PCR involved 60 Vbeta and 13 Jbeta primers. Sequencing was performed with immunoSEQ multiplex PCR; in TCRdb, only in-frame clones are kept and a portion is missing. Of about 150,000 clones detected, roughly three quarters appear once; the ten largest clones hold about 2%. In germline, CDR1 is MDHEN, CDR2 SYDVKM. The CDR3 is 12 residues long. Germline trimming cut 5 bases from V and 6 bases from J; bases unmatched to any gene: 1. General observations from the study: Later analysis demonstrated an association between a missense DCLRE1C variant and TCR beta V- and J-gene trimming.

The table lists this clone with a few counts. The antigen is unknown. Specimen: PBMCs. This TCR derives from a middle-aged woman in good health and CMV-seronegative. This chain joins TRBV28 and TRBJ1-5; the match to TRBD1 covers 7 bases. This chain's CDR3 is CASSPGGQPQHF. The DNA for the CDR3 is TGTGCCAGCAGTCCAGGGGGTCAGCCCCAGCATTTT.